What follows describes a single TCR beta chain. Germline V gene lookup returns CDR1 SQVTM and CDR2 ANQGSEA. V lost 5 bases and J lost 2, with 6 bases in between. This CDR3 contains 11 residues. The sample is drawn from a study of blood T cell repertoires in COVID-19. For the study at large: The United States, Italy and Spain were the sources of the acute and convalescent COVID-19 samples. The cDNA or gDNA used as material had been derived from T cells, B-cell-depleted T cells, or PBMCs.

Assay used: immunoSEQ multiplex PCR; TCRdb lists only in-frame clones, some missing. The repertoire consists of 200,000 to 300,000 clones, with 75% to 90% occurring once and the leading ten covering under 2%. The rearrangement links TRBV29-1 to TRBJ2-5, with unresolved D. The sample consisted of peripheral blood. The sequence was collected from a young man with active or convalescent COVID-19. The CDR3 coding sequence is TGCAGCGTTTCCCAACAAGAGACCCAGTACTTC. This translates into CSVSQQETQYF.